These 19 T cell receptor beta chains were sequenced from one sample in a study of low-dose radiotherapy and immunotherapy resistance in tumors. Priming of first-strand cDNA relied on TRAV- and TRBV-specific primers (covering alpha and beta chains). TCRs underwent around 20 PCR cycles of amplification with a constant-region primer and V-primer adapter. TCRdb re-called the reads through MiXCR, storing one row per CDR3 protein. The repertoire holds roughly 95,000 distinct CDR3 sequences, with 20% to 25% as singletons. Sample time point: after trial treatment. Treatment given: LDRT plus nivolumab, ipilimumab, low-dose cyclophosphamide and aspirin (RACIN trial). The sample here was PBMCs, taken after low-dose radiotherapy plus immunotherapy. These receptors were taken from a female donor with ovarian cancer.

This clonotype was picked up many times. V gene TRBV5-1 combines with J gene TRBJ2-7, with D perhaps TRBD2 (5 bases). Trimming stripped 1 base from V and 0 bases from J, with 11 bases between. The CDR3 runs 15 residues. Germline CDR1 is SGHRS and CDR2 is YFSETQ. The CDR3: CASSLMAGASYEQYF. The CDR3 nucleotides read TGCGCCAGCAGCTTGATGGCGGGTGCCTCCTACGAGCAGTACTTC.

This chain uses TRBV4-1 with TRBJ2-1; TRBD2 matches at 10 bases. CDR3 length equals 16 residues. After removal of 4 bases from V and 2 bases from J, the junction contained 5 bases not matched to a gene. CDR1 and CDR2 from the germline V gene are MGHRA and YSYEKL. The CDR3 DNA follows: TGCGCCAGCAGCCGATTTAGCGGGGGGACCTACAATGAGCAGTTCTTC. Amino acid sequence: CASSRFSGGTYNEQFF.

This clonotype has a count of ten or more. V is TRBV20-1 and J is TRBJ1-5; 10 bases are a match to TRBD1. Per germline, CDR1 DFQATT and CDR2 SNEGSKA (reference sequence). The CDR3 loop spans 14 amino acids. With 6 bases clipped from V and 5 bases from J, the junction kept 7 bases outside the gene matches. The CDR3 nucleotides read TGCAGTGCCCAGGGACAGGGGTATCATCAGCCCCAGCATTTT. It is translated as CSAQGQGYHQPQHF.

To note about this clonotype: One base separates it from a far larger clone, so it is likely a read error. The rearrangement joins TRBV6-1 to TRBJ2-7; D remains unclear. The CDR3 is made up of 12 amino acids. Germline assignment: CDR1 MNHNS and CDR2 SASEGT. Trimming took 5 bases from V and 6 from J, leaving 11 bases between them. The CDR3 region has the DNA TGTGCCAGCAGTTCGCAATACTTCGAGCAGTACTTC. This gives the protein CASSSQYFEQYF.

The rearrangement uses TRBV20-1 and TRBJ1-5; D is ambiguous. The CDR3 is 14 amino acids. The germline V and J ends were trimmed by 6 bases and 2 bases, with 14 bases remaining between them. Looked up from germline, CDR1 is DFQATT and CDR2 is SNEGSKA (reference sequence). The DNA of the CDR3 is TGCAGTGCAGTAGACCCGCGGGGCAATCAGCCCCAGCATTTT. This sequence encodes CSAVDPRGNQPQHF.

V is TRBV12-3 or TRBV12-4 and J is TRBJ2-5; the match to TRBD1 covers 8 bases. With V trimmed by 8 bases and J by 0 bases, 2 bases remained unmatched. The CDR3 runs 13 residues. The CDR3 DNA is TGTGCCAGCTCCAGGGGGCACCAAGAGACCCAGTACTTC. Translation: CASSRGHQETQYF.

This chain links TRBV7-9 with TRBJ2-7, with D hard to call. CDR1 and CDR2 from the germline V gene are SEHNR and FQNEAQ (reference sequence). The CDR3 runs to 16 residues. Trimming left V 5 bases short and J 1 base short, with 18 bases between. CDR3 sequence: CASSPTASIMSYEQYF. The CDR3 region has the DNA TGTGCCAGCAGCCCGACTGCTAGTATCATGTCCTACGAGCAGTACTTC.

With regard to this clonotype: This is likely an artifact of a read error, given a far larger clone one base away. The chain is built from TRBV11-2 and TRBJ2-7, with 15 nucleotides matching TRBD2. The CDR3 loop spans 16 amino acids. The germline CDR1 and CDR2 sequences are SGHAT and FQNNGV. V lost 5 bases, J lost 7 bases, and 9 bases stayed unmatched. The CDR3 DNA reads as TGTGCCAGCAGCCCGACTCCGGGACTAGCGGGAGGTGAGCAGTACTTC. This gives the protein CASSPTPGLAGGEQYF.

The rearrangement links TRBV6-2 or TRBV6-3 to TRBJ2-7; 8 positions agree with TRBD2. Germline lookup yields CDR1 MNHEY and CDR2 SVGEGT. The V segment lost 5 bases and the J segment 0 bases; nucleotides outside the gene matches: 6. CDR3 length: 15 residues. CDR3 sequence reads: CASSPVSGTSYEQYF. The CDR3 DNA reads TGTGCCAGCAGTCCCGTTAGCGGGACCTCCTACGAGCAGTACTTC.

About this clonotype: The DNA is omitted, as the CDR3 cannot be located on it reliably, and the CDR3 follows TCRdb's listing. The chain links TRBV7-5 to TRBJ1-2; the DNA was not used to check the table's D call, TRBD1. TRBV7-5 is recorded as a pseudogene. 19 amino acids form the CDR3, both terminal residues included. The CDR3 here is CISVPLQLRGTGLGYGYTF.

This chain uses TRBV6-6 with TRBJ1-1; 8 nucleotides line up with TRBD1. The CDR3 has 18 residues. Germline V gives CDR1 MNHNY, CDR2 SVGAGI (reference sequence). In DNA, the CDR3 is TGTTCCTTACACCCCCTAGACAGACAGGGGAAATGGGACACTGAAGCTTTCTTT. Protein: CSLHPLDRQGKWDTEAFF.

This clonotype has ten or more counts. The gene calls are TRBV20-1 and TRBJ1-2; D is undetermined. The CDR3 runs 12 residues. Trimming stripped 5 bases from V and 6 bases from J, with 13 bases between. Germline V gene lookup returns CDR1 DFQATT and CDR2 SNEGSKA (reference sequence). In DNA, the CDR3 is TGCAGTGCTTCCACCGGGTTAGATGGCTACACCTTC. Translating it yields CSASTGLDGYTF.

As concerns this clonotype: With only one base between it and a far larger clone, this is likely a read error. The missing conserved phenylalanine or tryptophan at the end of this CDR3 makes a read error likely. The CDR3: CASSATSGANEQFL. The CDR3 DNA follows: TGTGCCAGCAGCGCGACTAGCGGGGCCAATGAGCAGTTCTTG. The chain couples TRBV19 to TRBJ2-1; TRBD2 matches 11 bases. V shed 9 bases and J 6 bases; nucleotides not matched to a gene: 7. This CDR3 has 14 residues. The V gene's germline CDR1 is LNHDA and CDR2 SQIVND (reference sequence).

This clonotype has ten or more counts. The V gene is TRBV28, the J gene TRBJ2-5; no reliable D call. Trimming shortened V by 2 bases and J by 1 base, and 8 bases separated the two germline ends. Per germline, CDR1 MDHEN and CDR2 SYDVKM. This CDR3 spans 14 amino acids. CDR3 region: CASSLRAGQETQYF. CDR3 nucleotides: TGTGCCAGCAGTTTACGGGCAGGCCAAGAGACCCAGTACTTC.

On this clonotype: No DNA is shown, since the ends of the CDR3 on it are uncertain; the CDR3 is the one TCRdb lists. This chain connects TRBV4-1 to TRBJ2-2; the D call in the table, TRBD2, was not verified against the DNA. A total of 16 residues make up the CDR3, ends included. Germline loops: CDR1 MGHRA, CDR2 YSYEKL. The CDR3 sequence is CASSQSGRTAGELFFF.

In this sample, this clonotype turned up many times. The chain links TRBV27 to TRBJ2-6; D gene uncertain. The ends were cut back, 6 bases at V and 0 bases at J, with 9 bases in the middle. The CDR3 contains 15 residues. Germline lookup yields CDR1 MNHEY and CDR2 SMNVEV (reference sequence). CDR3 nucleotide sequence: TGTGCCAGCAGACCCGGAGACTCTGGGGCCAACGTCCTGACTTTC. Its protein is CASRPGDSGANVLTF.

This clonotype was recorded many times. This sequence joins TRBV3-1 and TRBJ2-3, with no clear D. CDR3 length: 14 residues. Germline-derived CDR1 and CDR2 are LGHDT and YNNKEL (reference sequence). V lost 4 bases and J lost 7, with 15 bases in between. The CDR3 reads CASSLSLQLNTQYF. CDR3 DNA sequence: TGTGCCAGCAGCCTGTCCTTACAACTCAATACGCAGTATTTT.

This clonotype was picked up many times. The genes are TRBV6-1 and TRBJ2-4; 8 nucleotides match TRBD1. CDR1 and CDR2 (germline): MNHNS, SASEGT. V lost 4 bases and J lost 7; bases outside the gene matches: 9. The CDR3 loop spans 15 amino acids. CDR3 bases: TGTGCCAGCAGTGTCCGGCAGGGGGCGGGGAACATTCAGTACTTC. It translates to CASSVRQGAGNIQYF.

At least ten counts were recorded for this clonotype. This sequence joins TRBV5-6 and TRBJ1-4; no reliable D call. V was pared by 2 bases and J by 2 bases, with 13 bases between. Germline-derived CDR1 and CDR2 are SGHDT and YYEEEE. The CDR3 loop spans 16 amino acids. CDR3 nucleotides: TGTGCCAGCAGCTTTTTTACTGGACGGACTAATGAAAAACTGTTTTTT. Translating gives CASSFFTGRTNEKLFF.